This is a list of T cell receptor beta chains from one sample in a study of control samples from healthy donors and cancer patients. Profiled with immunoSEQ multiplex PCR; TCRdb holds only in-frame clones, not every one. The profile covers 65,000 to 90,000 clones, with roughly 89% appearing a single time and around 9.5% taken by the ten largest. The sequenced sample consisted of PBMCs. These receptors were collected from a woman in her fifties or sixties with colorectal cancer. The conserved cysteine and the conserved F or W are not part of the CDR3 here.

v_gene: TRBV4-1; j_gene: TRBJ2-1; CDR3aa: ASSPVGSDEQF
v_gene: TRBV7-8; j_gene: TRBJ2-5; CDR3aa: ASSLSRGSETQY
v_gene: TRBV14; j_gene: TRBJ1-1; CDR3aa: ASSQPKGTEAF
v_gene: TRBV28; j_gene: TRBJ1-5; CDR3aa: ASSPQGIGSPQH
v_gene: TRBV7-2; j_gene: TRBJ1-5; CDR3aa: ASREQGYSNQPQH
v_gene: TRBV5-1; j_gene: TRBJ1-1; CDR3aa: ASSLAAAAGGNTEAF
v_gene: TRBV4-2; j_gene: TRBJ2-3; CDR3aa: ASSRMLAGGRTDTQY
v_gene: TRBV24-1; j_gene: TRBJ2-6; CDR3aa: ATQPTPGRSPSGANVLT
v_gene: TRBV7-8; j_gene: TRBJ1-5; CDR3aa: ASSLGRNQPQH
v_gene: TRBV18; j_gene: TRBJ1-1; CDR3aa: ASSPTALNTEAF
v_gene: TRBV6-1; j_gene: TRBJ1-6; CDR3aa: ASSEARVLNSPLH
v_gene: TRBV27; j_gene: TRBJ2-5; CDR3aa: ASSLFGTEETQY
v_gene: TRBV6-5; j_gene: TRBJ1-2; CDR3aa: ASSYTGGNYGYT
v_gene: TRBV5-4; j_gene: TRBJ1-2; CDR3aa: ASSSDGGQGYT
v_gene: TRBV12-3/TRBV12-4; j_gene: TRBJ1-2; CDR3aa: ASRQGAGGYT
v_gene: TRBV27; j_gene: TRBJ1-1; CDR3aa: ASTPHRSNTEAF
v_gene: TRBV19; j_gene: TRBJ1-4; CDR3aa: ASSGDRGSEKLF
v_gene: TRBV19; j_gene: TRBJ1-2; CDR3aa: ASSPSSGSRYGYT
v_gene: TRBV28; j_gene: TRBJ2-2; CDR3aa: ASSFSGWGYTGELF
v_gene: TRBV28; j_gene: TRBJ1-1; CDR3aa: ASSGQGRAF
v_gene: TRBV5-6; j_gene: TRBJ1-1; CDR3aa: ASSLDRGNTEAF
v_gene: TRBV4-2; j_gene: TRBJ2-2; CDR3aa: ASSFRGAGDNTGELF
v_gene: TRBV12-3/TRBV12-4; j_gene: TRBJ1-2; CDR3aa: ASSFQGAGGYT
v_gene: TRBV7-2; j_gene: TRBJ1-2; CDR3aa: ASSLGQGVLGYT
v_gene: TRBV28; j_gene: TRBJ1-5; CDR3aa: ASSSSGTGDQPQH
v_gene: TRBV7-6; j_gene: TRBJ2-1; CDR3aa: ASSLGVGGHNEQF
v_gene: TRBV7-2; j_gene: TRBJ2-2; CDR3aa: ASSSTGTFTGELF
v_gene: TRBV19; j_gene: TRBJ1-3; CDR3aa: ASHRRNGNTIY
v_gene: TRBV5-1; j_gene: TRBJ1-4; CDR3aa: ASSLGVGIGEKLF
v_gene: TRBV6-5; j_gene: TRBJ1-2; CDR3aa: ASSYGQGAGGYT
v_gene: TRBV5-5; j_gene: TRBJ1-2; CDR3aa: ASSRRQGTGYT
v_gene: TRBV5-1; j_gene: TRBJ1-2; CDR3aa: ASSAANNYGYT
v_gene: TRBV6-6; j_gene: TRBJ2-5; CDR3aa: ASSPPGQEETQY
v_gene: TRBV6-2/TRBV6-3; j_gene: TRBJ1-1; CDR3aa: ASSRGGTTDRAF
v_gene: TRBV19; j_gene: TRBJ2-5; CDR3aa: ASSIGGADQETQY
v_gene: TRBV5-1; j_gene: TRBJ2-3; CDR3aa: ASSSGQGVPDTQY
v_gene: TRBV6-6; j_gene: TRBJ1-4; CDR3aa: ASSPRGTVNEKLF
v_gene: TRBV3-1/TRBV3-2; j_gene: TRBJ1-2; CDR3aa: ASSQMGGDYGYT
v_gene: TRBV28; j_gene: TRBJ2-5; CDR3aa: ASSLAQETQY
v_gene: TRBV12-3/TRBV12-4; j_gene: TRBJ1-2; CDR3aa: ASTYDHGYT
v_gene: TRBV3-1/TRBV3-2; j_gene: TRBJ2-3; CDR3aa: ASTGLAGTDTQY